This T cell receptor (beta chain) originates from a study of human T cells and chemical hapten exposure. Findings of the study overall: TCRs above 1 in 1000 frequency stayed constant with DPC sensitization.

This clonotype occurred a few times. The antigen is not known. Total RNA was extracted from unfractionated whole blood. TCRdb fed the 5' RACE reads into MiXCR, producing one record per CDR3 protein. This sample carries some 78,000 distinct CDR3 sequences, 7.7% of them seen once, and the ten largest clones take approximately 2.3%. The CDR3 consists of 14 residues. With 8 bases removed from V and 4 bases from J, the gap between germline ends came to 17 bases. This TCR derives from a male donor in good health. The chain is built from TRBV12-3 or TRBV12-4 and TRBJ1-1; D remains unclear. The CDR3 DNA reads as TGTGCCAGCCGACCGACGGGAGGAGTCACTGAAGCTTTCTTT. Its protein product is CASRPTGGVTEAFF.